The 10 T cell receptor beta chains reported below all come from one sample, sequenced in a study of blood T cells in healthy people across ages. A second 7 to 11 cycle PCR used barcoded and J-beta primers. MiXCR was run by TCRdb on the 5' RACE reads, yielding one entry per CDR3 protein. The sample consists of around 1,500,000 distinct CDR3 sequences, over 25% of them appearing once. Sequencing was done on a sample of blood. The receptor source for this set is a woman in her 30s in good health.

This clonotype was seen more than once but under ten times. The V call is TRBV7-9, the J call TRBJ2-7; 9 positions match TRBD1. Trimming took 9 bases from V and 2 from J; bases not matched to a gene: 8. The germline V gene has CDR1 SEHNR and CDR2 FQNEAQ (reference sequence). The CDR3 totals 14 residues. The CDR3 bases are TGTGCCAGAAAAAAGGACAGGGGTCCCTACGAGCAGTACTTC. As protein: CARKKDRGPYEQYF.

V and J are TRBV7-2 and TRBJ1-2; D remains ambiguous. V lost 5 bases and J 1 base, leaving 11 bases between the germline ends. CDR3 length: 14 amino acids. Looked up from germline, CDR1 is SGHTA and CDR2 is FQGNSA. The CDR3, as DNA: TGTGCCAGCAGCGACCAGCCTCATAACTATGGCTACACCTTC. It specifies CASSDQPHNYGYTF.

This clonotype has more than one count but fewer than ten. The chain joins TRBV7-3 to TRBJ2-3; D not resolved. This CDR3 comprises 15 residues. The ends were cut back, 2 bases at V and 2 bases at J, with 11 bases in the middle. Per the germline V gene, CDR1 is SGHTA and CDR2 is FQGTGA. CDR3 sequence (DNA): TGTGCCAGCAGCTTACAGTCCCCAGCCACAGATACGCAGTATTTT. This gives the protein CASSLQSPATDTQYF.

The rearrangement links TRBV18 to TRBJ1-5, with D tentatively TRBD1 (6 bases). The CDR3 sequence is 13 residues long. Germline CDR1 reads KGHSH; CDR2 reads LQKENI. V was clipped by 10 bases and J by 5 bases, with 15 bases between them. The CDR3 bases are TGTGCCAACCCATCTAGGACAGATCAGCCCCAGCATTTT. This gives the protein CANPSRTDQPQHF.

This CDR3 is CASSVQRGAGNTIYF. The CDR3, as DNA: TGTGCCAGCAGCGTGCAAAGGGGGGCTGGAAACACCATATATTTT. The rearrangement joins TRBV28 to TRBJ1-3, with TRBD1 as a possible D gene (6 bases). Germline loops: CDR1 MDHEN, CDR2 SYDVKM. This CDR3 comprises 15 residues. Deletions cut 6 bases from V and 2 bases from J, with 14 bases between.

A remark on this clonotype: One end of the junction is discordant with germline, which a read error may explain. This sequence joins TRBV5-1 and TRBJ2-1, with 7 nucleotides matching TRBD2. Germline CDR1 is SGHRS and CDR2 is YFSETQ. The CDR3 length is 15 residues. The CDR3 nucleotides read TGCGCCAGCAGCTTAGGGGAGGGCTCCCACAATGAGCAGTTCTTC. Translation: CASSLGEGSHNEQFF.

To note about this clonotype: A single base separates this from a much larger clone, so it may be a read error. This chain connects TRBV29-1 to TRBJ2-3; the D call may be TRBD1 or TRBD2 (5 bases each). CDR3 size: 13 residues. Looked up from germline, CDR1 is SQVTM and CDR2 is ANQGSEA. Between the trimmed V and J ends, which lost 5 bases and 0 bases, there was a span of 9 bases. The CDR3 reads CSVNGASTDTQYF. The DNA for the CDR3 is TGCAGCGTTAACGGGGCTAGCACAGATACGCAGTATTTT.

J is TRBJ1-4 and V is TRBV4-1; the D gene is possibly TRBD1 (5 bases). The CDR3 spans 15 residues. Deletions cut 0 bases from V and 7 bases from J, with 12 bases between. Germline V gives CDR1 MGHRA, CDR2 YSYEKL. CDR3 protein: CASSQDPGGGEKLFF. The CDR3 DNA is TGCGCCAGCAGCCAAGATCCGGGGGGGGGTGAAAAACTGTTTTTT.

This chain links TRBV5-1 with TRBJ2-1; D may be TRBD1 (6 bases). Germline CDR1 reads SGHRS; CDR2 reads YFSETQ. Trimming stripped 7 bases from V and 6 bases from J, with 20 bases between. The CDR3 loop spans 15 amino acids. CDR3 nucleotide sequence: TGCGCCAGCGGCAAAGGAAGGGACATTCCCAATGAGCAGTTCTTC. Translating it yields CASGKGRDIPNEQFF.

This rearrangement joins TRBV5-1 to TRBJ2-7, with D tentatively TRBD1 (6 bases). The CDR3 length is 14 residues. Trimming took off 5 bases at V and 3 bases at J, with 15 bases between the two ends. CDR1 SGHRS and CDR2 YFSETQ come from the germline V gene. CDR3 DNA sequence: TGCGCCAGCAGTTCTGGACAGACGGGCTACGAGCAGTACTTC. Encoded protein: CASSSGQTGYEQYF.